This T cell receptor (beta chain) was recorded in a study of cytomegalovirus exposure and HLA in healthy donors (dated by TCRdb to the late 2010s). As for the study more broadly: In an earlier analysis of 450 to 750 of the donors, 276 Gb of sequence data and 90 million to 130 million unique TCR beta sequences from about 179 million T cells were reported. The genetic ancestry cluster associated with self-reported Caucasian donors included about 84% of the 398 genotyped donors. Because of strong linkage in the cohort, 4 to 6 DR-DQ haplotypes were treated as single units for association and clustering. Rather than drawing on any new phenotypic data, the later analysis identified candidate immune exposures from TCR beta sequences and the way those sequences occurred across donors. Among about 400 genotyped donors of the cohort, an average of roughly 230,000 unique TCR beta nucleotide sequences was sequenced per donor, of which roughly 17% were non-productive. In a later genetic analysis, genome-wide SNP genotypes for 398 of the 666 donors were used, and that subset was treated as a discovery cohort. Approximately 310 gigabases of sequencing data and approximately 80 million unique TCR sequences were included in an early release covering 550 to 650 HLA-typed donors. A later analysis re-analyzed previously published TCR beta repertoires from 600 to 850 donors and added high-resolution HLA genotyping to study TCR occurrence patterns. The study was designed to test whether signatures of past pathogen exposure could be identified by cataloging public T cell receptors. The T cell repertoires of under 750 subjects were profiled by immunosequencing and related to cytomegalovirus serostatus. High-throughput TCR immunosequencing, statistical association of individual TCRs with disease status, and machine learning were combined to predict cytomegalovirus infection status. The number of donors typed differed by locus, with about 620-630 for A, B, C, DRB1 and DQB1, around 560 for DQA1, 606 for DPA1, and 450 to 480 for DPB1. To decide whether each TCR beta V gene segment behaved as functional or pseudogenic, an earlier analysis of 587 of the donors relied on high-throughput TCR beta sequencing. HLA typing covered class I and class II loci at four-digit resolution. Alongside the repertoire data, information on donor age, sex, ethnicity and CMV serostatus was compiled. All discovery cohort repertoires had been generated using a single sequencing platform. In addition to the first cohort of approximately 670 subjects, a separate validation cohort of 120 different subjects was used.

The receptor library was made with the immunoSEQ multiplex PCR assay. A mixture of 60 forward primers for TCR Vbeta segments and 13 reverse primers for TCR Jbeta segments was used in the multiplex PCR. The CDR3 region of rearranged TCR beta genes was amplified from genomic DNA with a multiplex PCR assay. On the Illumina HiSeq System, the amplified TCR beta libraries were sequenced as 87-base-pair reads. The authors' analysis ran thus. A later analysis tallied roughly 76 million unique TCR beta chains across the roughly 610 repertoires, and around 10 million of those chains were shared by two or more donors. To remove PCR and sequencing errors, raw reads were error-corrected and collapsed into unique sequences using a nearest-neighbor algorithm that merged closely related sequences. V, D and J gene segments were assigned by aligning CDR3 sequences to IMGT reference sequences. For a sequence to be retained, at least a six-nucleotide match to both a V gene segment and a J gene segment was required. Rearrangements were called productive when the CDR3 lacked stop codons and stayed in frame with V and J; all others were non-productive. Following IMGT convention, CDR3 was defined as the stretch from the second conserved V-encoded cysteine to the conserved J-encoded phenylalanine. Sequences without an unambiguous match to a single V gene segment were excluded from the earlier analysis of about 640 of the donors. An earlier analysis of roughly 590 of the donors called V segments functional above 56.7% productive rearrangements and segregating when the between-donor standard deviation exceeded 5%. A statistical classification framework was developed to diagnose cytomegalovirus status using the catalog of TCR beta chain sequences. In a later analysis, V and J genes were assigned by comparing TCR nucleotide sequences against IMGT/GENE-DB human TR gene sequences. In a later analysis, CDR3 sequences and most-parsimonious VDJ recombination scenarios were assigned using the TCRdist pipeline. In a later analysis, each TCR beta chain was defined by its CDR3 amino acid sequence together with its V-gene family, and reads without a unique V-gene family were excluded. As a way to deal with suspected cross-contamination and a sequencing artifact, a later analysis dropped approximately 590 nucleotide sequences that were highly shared and had low generation probability. A later analysis calculated a clonal expansion index for each public chain from normalized within-repertoire ranks of inferred template counts. A later analysis computed generation probabilities with a VDJ recombination model fitted to out-of-frame rearrangements, and checked the results against IGoR. In a later analysis, hypergeometric tests were used to score TCR-TCR, TCR-HLA and TCR-CMV co-occurrence, with a repertoire-size bias correction applied to TCR pairs. False discovery rates were estimated in a later analysis by permuting HLA or CMV assignments 20 times. In a later analysis, co-occurring TCRs were grouped with DBSCAN, and TCRdist sequence similarity was added when clustering was performed within HLA-allele-positive subsets. For co-occurrence clustering, repertoires with fewer than 30,000 or more than 120,000 public chains were excluded, along with roughly 5 repertoires with anomalous nucleotide sharing. TCRdb obtained this table from immuneACCESS and retained in-frame rearrangements with V and J assigned. These tables miss some clones; where compared with another copy, unresolved V genes account for less than half of the shortfall, and the remainder is unexplained. The V and J calls and clone size are taken from that table; D and trimming were inferred from the DNA. Here the sample has over 130,000 clones; 76% occur a single time. In total, the top ten clones hold less than 2% of the sample.

Only a few counts were recorded for this clone. No antigen is known for it. Base-call qualities are not available, and no considerably larger clone is one nucleotide away. Trimming takes 6 bases from V and 8 bases from J, and the germline ends sit 13 bases apart. From the cysteine through the phenylalanine, the CDR3 covers 13 amino acids. The sequence is cut down to CDR3 DNA, 39 bases in frame from base 1. CDR1 MNHEY and CDR2 SVGAGI are derived from the germline V gene. The cohort comprised some 730 healthy bone marrow donors. Cohort members were all nominally healthy when sampled, although unrecorded immune exposures were likely present. The donor tested CMV seronegative, placing the donor among the 300 to 450 seronegative members of the cohort. A peripheral blood sample was provided by each donor, and peripheral blood mononuclear cells were used for TCR beta sequencing. Genomic DNA was extracted from the blood cell samples with the Qiagen DNeasy Blood Extraction Kit.

General findings and caveats noted by the study authors: About 17 rarely observed V segments, including chromosome 9 orphons, were excluded from the earlier analysis of several hundred of the donors because counts were too low. The presence/absence analyses assumed that sequencing depth was roughly uniform across donors, and that assumption may not be true. At a false discovery rate of 0.05, a later analysis linked roughly 17,000 TCR beta sequences to specific HLA alleles. CMV serostatus was the only immune exposure information available for the cohort. In vitro tests confirmed that three of the cytomegalovirus-associated TCR beta chains recognize cytomegalovirus antigens. In a later genetic analysis, a missense DCLRE1C variant was associated with V-gene and J-gene trimming of TCR beta chains, and the association was replicated in an independent cohort. A further reported finding was that TCR beta sequences accurately predicted the HLA-A and HLA-B alleles for most subjects in the first cohort. According to a later analysis, TCR association rates differed among HLA loci, with DRB1 alleles showing the most associated TCRs and HLA-C alleles showing the fewest. Cytomegalovirus status was reported to be diagnosed by the classifier with high specificity and sensitivity in both the original and validation cohorts. Some IMGT-functional V segments, including TRBV6-2 and TRBV6-3, could not be distinguished by the 87-base-pair reads and were therefore excluded. The sequencing pipeline was judged likely to have produced a cluster of highly shared sequence variants as a technical artifact. In a later genetic analysis, fewer N-insertions in productive TCRs were reported among donors in an Asian-associated ancestry cluster than the approximately 710-donor mean. In this cohort, only TCR beta chains were sequenced, and detectable features were limited by the absence of alpha or paired-chain data. Because some donors lacked HLA typing at each locus, the association tests relied only on the typed subset. Linkage disequilibrium might explain the correlated functional status among segregating V segments, but an unknown experimental factor could not be excluded. The authors suggested that the approach could potentially be extended to other disease states and immunological phenotypes. A later analysis found that most CMV-associated TCR beta chains appeared HLA-restricted, with HLA associations seemingly driven largely by CMV exposure. Assigning TCR associations to individual alleles was difficult when HLA alleles, especially DR and DQ, strongly co-occurred. In an earlier analysis of 500 to 650 of the donors, most TCR beta V segments appeared in productive rearrangements about 87% or about 30% of the time, broadly matching IMGT annotations. A total of roughly 160 TCR beta chains were listed by the study as associated with cytomegalovirus. In a later analysis, HLA-associated TCR beta chains showed more clonal expansion and lower generation probabilities than non-associated chains that were equally common. Most TCR sequences were seen in very few donors, while some public TCRs were found in many individuals. Several of the top co-occurrence clusters appeared to be linked to parvovirus B19, influenza, CMV and Epstein-Barr virus, according to a later analysis.

This sequence uses TRBV6-5 and TRBJ1-4, with no confident D gene call. This clonotype originated in a man between 35 and 55 years old in good health and CMV-seronegative. The sequenced sample consisted of PBMCs. The CDR3 protein sequence reads: CASRDRREEKLFF. Here is the DNA: TGTGCCAGCAGGGACCGTCGGGAGGAAAAACTGTTTTTT.